The 20 T cell receptor beta chains in this list originate from one sample, sequenced in a study of graft-versus-host responses after intestinal transplantation. Sequencing was performed with immunoSEQ multiplex PCR; in TCRdb, only in-frame clones are kept and a portion is missing. The data hold some 93,000 clones, with more than 85% observed a single time. The antigens these receptors bind are not known. Sequenced material: unstimulated CD8+ T cells sorted from spleen or lymph node cells, taken before intestinal transplant. These receptors were taken from a human donor who received an intestinal transplant.

The chain recombines TRBV4-1 with TRBJ2-7; 9 positions agree with TRBD2. This CDR3 region has 15 residues. The junction had 8 bases not matched to a gene; V was cut back by 6 bases and J by 2 bases. Germline CDR1 and CDR2: MGHRA and YSYEKL. The CDR3, as DNA: TGCGCCAGCAGAAGGGAGACTAGCGGAACCTACGAGCAGTACTTC. As protein: CASRRETSGTYEQYF.

The CDR3 is CASSQAGTSGYNEQFF. Written as DNA, the CDR3 is TGCGCCAGCAGCCAAGCCGGGACTAGCGGGTACAATGAGCAGTTCTTC. The rearrangement uses TRBV4-3 and TRBJ2-1; 12 nucleotides match TRBD2. The trim removed 1 base at V and 4 bases at J, leaving 2 bases unmatched. The CDR3 spans 16 residues. CDR1 and CDR2 (germline): LGHNA, YSLEER.

The chain links TRBV4-3 to TRBJ2-1; 7 positions agree with TRBD1. CDR1 is LGHNA and CDR2 is YSLEER in the germline V gene. Trimming removed 2 bases from V and 5 bases from J; junction bases left unmatched: 9. The CDR3 is 16 residues long. The CDR3 here is CASSQTDRPYNNEQFF. CDR3 sequence (DNA): TGCGCCAGCAGCCAAACGGACAGGCCGTACAACAATGAGCAGTTCTTC.

This chain joins TRBV30 and TRBJ1-4; 7 bases are a match to TRBD1. Germline values: CDR1 GTSNPN, CDR2 SVGIG (reference sequence). V lost 3 bases to trimming and J lost 7 bases; unmatched junction nucleotides: 8. This CDR3 has 14 amino acids. In nucleotides, the CDR3 is TGTGCCTGGAGCCGAACAGGGGCTGTTGAAAAACTGTTTTTT. Translation gives CAWSRTGAVEKLFF.

The V call is TRBV5-4, the J call TRBJ1-1; D remains ambiguous. CDR3 length equals 13 residues. The germline V gene has CDR1 SGHNT and CDR2 YYREEE (reference sequence). V gave up 3 bases and J gave up 1 base, with 7 bases separating them. The CDR3 loop is CASSSRGNTEAFF. The CDR3 coding sequence is TGTGCCAGCAGCTCCCGGGGGAACACTGAAGCTTTCTTT.

The chain couples TRBV6-1 to TRBJ2-3; tentative D call: TRBD2 (5 bases). With 4 bases removed from V and 6 bases from J, the gap between germline ends came to 8 bases. The CDR3 spans 12 residues. The germline gives CDR1 MNHNS, CDR2 SASEGT. The CDR3 loop reads CASSARGDTQYF. CDR3 nucleotide sequence: TGTGCCAGCAGTGCGCGAGGGGATACGCAGTATTTT.

The chain links TRBV7-9 to TRBJ2-3, with 9 bases lining up with TRBD2. The CDR3 length is 18 residues. With V trimmed by 3 bases and J by 0 bases, 10 bases remained unmatched. Germline CDR1 is SEHNR and CDR2 is FQNEAQ (reference sequence). The CDR3 is CASSFPSGTSISTDTQYF. For the CDR3, the DNA is TGTGCCAGCAGCTTCCCTTCCGGGACTAGCATTAGCACAGATACGCAGTATTTT.

The chain links TRBV2 to TRBJ1-1; a weak D match, TRBD1 (5 bases). Germline CDR1 and CDR2: SNHLY and FYNNEI. The CDR3 totals 13 residues. Trimming cost V 5 bases and J 1 base, with 8 bases left between them. This chain's CDR3 is CASSYTGNTEAFF. CDR3 sequence (DNA): TGTGCCAGCAGTTATACAGGGAACACTGAAGCTTTCTTT. The variable domain in full, completed from reference TRBV2 and TRBJ1-1, reads EPEVTQTPSHQVTQMGQEVILRCVPISNHLYFYWYRQILGQKVEFLVSFYNNEISEKSEIFDDQFSVERPDGSNFTLKIRSTKLEDSAMYFCASSYTGNTEAFFGQGTRLTVV.

This sequence joins TRBV7-3 and TRBJ2-1; D not resolved. Per the germline V gene, CDR1 is SGHTA and CDR2 is FQGTGA. Trimming took off 5 bases at V and 3 bases at J, with 11 bases between the two ends. This CDR3 contains 14 residues. Written as DNA, the CDR3 is TGTGCCAGCAGCCCTTATCCCCTCTACAATGAGCAGTTCTTC. Encoded protein: CASSPYPLYNEQFF.

Worth noting for this clone: Germline is not matched at one junction end, which may reflect a read error. The chain carries TRBV11-2 and TRBJ1-1; D not resolved. Looked up from germline, CDR1 is SGHAT and CDR2 is FQNNGV. This CDR3 has 11 residues. The CDR3 reads CASSSKAWTIF. The CDR3 nucleotides are TGTGCCAGCAGCTCTAAAGCGTGGACTATCTTT.

As for this clone: The junction and the germline gene differ at one end; a read error may be behind it. The V gene is TRBV4-1, the J gene TRBJ2-3, with D unclear. Germline V gives CDR1 MGHRA, CDR2 YSYEKL. There are 13 residues in the CDR3. The CDR3 here is CASSRTTLETLDF. The CDR3, as DNA: TGCGCCAGCAGCCGAACGACTCTCGAGACTCTCGACTTT.

This clone appeared once. The chain is built from TRBV7-6 and TRBJ2-1; 7 bases are shared with TRBD1. Germline V gene sequence: CDR1 SGHVS, CDR2 FNYEAQ. The V and J ends lost 5 bases and 7 bases, in that order; junction bases with no gene match: 8. The CDR3 covers 14 residues. Here the CDR3 reads CASSPVRGRNEQFF. The CDR3 DNA reads TGTGCCAGCAGCCCAGTGAGGGGGCGGAATGAGCAGTTCTTC.

V is TRBV7-8 and J is TRBJ2-1, with D tentatively TRBD2 (6 bases). The germline V gene encodes CDR1 SGHVS and CDR2 FQNEAQ. V lost 5 bases and J lost 8, with 25 bases in between. This CDR3 region has 17 residues. The CDR3 nucleotides are TGTGCCAGCAGCGCCAACTTACTAGCCCCGTCCGGCTATGAGCAGTTCTTC. It is translated as CASSANLLAPSGYEQFF.

The gene calls are TRBV7-9 and TRBJ1-3, with TRBD1 matching 8 bases. V was pared by 6 bases and J by 0 bases, with 7 bases of the junction left unmatched. This CDR3 is 16 amino acids long. Germline V gene lookup returns CDR1 SEHNR and CDR2 FQNEAQ (reference sequence). DNA of the CDR3: TGTGCCAGCAGTTGGGGACAGGCCAACTCTGGAAACACCATATATTTT. This translates into CASSWGQANSGNTIYF.

V usage is TRBV4-3 and J usage is TRBJ1-1; maybe TRBD1 (5 bases). The germline V gene has CDR1 LGHNA and CDR2 YSLEER. V lost 1 base to trimming and J lost 1 base, with 13 bases between them. This CDR3 region has 16 residues. The DNA of the CDR3 is TGCGCCAGCAGCCAAGTGGGGGGGGAGTCGAACACTGAAGCTTTCTTT. This translates into CASSQVGGESNTEAFF.

The chain has TRBV10-2 and TRBJ1-1; D ambiguous. Trimming pared 0 bases from V and 2 bases from J, leaving 10 bases between. The CDR3 has 15 residues. CDR1 is WSHSY, CDR2 SAAADI, per germline. The CDR3 DNA follows: TGCGCCAGCAGTGAGTCCTACCACCCTAACACTGAAGCTTTCTTT. This sequence encodes CASSESYHPNTEAFF.

This chain uses TRBV7-2 with TRBJ2-7, with 7 positions matching TRBD2. V dropped 5 bases and J dropped 4; count of bases not matched to a gene: 11. This CDR3 contains 15 residues. Germline values: CDR1 SGHTA, CDR2 FQGNSA. The CDR3 nucleotides are TGTGCCAGCAGCCCAGGCCCGGGCGGGAGTTACGAGCAGTACTTC. It specifies CASSPGPGGSYEQYF. Variable domain in full (rest from reference TRBV7-2 and TRBJ2-7): GAGVSQSPSNKVTEKGKDVELRCDPISGHTALYWYRQSLGQGLEFLIYFQGNSAPDKSGLPSDRFSAERTGGSVSTLTIQRTQQEDSAVYLCASSPGPGGSYEQYFGPGTRLTVT.

CDR3 bases: TGTGCCAGCAAACGGGGTCCTACCTACGAGCAGTACTTC. It codes for CASKRGPTYEQYF. The chain links TRBV2 to TRBJ2-7, with a weak D call TRBD2 (5 bases). Germline loops: CDR1 SNHLY, CDR2 FYNNEI. CDR3 length equals 13 residues. V lost 7 bases and J lost 2, with 12 bases in between.

The chain employs TRBV4-1 and TRBJ2-7; TRBD2 might be the D (6 bases). Germline V gives CDR1 MGHRA, CDR2 YSYEKL. This CDR3 is 19 amino acids long. V lost 0 bases and J 1 base, leaving 22 bases between the germline ends. The CDR3 nucleotides read TGCGCCAGCAGCCAAGATCTCGGGGGTCCACCTCGGGAGTCCTACGAGCAGTACTTC. It is translated as CASSQDLGGPPRESYEQYF.

CDR3 sequence: CASSQDQGVGNEQFF. DNA of the CDR3: TGCGCCAGCAGCCAAGATCAGGGTGTCGGCAATGAGCAGTTCTTC. This sequence joins TRBV4-1 and TRBJ2-1, with D tentatively TRBD1 (5 bases). The CDR3 has 15 residues. V gave up 0 bases and J gave up 6 bases, with 12 bases separating them. The germline gives CDR1 MGHRA, CDR2 YSYEKL.